This TCR beta chain derives from a study of CD8 T cells in ankylosing spondylitis. V dropped 6 bases and J dropped 3 bases, with 19 bases sitting between them. The CDR3 is 16 residues long. This clonotype occurred many times. As yet, its antigen is unknown. TCR beta libraries were made by quantitative 5'-RACE with molecular barcodes. TCRdb re-called the 5' RACE reads through MiXCR, storing one row per CDR3 protein. The sample includes 250,000 to 350,000 distinct CDR3 sequences, around 20% seen only once; the top ten take 7.8%. Findings and caveats of the study: Reportedly, disease-linked clones are significantly enriched in ankylosing spondylitis patients' matched synovial fluid. A subset of motif variants has previously been described in the synovial fluid and blood of reactive arthritis. Apparently characteristic of ankylosing spondylitis blood was a TCR beta motif (fewer than 10 highly homologous variants).

Sequenced input: blood, either unsorted or a sorted T cell fraction (not recorded which). This sequence joins TRBV12-3 or TRBV12-4 and TRBJ2-3, with D possibly matching TRBD2 (5 bases). The receptor's source is a male donor with ankylosing spondylitis or in good health (not recorded which). CDR3 in amino acids: CASRSSGMTYTDTQYF. The CDR3, as DNA: TGTGCCAGCAGATCCTCCGGGATGACTTATACAGATACGCAGTATTTT.